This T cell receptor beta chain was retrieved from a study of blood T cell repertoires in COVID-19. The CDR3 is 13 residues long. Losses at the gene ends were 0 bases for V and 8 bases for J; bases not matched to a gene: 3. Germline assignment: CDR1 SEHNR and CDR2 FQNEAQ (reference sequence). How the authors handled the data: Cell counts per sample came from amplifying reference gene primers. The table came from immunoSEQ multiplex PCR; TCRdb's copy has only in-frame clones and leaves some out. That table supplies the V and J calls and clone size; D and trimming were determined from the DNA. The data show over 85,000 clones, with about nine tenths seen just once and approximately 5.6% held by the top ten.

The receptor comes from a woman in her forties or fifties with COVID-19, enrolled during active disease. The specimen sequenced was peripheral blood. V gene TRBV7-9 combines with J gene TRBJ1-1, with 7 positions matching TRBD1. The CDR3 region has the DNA TGTGCCAGCAGCTTAGCCGGGACAGAAGAAGCTTTCTTT. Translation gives CASSLAGTEEAFF.